Given below is one TCR beta chain in context. TCRdb re-derived calls from the RT-PCR reads in MiXCR, one entry per CDR3 protein. This table has 550,000 to 750,000 distinct CDR3 sequences, 14% appearing once. The CDR3 runs to 16 residues. Trimming at V came to 1 base and at J to 0 bases, leaving 4 bases not matched to a gene. The germline gives CDR1 LNHNV, CDR2 YYDKDF (reference sequence). The chain couples TRBV15 to TRBJ2-5; 8 bases line up with TRBD2. The sample consisted of memory CD4+ T cells from blood. This clonotype was sampled from a female donor in good health, serving as a healthy control. The CDR3, as DNA: TGTGCCACCAGCAGAGTGAGCGGGAGTTACCAAGAGACCCAGTACTTC. It translates to CATSRVSGSYQETQYF.